This is a list of T cell receptor beta chains from one sample in a study of long-term antiretroviral therapy in people with HIV. TCRdb keeps only in-frame clones here, not all; method: immunoSEQ multiplex PCR. The table includes some 31,000 clones, 97% detected once. The sequencing used unsorted PBMCs, collected 7.6 years after starting antiretroviral therapy. The receptor source for this set is a man in his thirties or forties with HIV. The CDR3 runs from the conserved cysteine through the conserved F or W.

v_call cdr3_aa
TRBV6-5 CASSYSGGAGEKLFF
TRBV10-3 CAINRGEGTPTF
TRBV4-3 CASSQDGQGHQPQHF
TRBV5-1 CASSFIRETEEAFF
TRBV19 CASKDSGGTDTQYF
TRBV28 CASSLVQAEKLFF
TRBV6-5 CASSQRQGAYEQYF
TRBV6-5 CASSYRQGAYEQYF
TRBV2 CASVEAGNTIYF
TRBV9 CASSVGAGRSNEQFF
TRBV6-5 CASSYLRGAGKETQYF
TRBV7-9 CASNGQFANTGELFF
TRBV7-3 CASSWLAGALDTQYF
TRBV6-5 CASSSGLAGERNIQYF
TRBV4-2 CASSPGGVAGTEAFF
TRBV2 CATEKWTGANTEAFF
TRBV7-2 CASSPSTANYGYTF
TRBV18 CASSPGTGTEAFF
TRBV2 CASRANSGSSEQYF
TRBV4-3 CASSQEGGLANTGELFF
TRBV11-2 CASSLVGTGGLNYGYTF
TRBV18 CASSPGMDQPQHF
TRBV29-1 CSVEDNYGYTF
TRBV7-2 CASSHGTDYEQYF
TRBV4-3 CASSQGANTEAFF
TRBV9 CASSASGAGSSPLHF
TRBV18 CASSPGGPNTEAFF
TRBV29-1 CSVELGETQYF
TRBV5-1 CASSLGAAYEQYF
TRBV19 CATMDVYQETQYF
TRBV5-6 CASSLVGRSQETQYF
TRBV5-1 CASGWGLAEETQYF
TRBV7-7 CASSLFGGQGMTDTQYF
TRBV5-1 CASSPRAGADTQYF
TRBV7-2 CASGRTGPYEQYF
TRBV6-1 CASSGGRQSATNEKLFF
TRBV27 CASSFSGTSEETQYF
TRBV6-1 CASSEWVEGRATEAFF
TRBV2 CASNRLNSGETQYF
TRBV29-1 CSVGANEQYF
TRBV2 CASREGLAGGLEQFF
TRBV6-5 CASQGPRGNTIYF
TRBV5-1 CASSRRGGDYGYTF
TRBV2 CASSQVAGFTDTQYF